The 6 T cell receptor beta chains below were found in one sample sequenced in a study of breast tumors, draining lymph nodes, adjacent tissues. TCRdb recomputed calls from the multiplex PCR reads with MiXCR, one row per CDR3 protein. Counted here are under 150,000 distinct CDR3 sequences, about 20% occurring once; the ten biggest clones make up 3.5% to 4.5%. Samples came from axillary lymph nodes draining the breast cancer. The specimen was axillary lymph node tissue. Receptors were obtained from a female donor with breast cancer. Some clones in this sample may be carry-over from other donors' samples.

The chain links TRBV28 to TRBJ1-2; no definite D call. CDR3 length equals 13 residues. V lost 3 bases, J lost 4 bases, and 9 bases lay in between. CDR1 MDHEN and CDR2 SYDVKM come from the germline V gene. This chain's CDR3 is CASSFLGVYGYTF. The CDR3 region has the DNA TGTGCCAGCAGTTTCCTGGGTGTCTATGGCTACACCTTC.

In the case of this clonotype: Relative to the germline gene, one junction end is altered; a read error may explain this. The V and J genes are TRBV20-1 and TRBJ1-6, with 10 bases that match TRBD1. CDR3 length equals 16 residues. CDR1 and CDR2 (germline): DFQATT, SNEGSKA (reference sequence). The CDR3 coding sequence is TGCGGTGCCCCTGCCGGGACAGGGGTTTATAGTTCACCCCTCCACTTT. Translated: CGAPAGTGVYSSPLHF.

This clonotype came up many times. V usage is TRBV4-2 and J usage is TRBJ2-5, with 15 bases lining up with TRBD2. Per germline, CDR1 LGHNA and CDR2 YNFKEQ. V dropped 2 bases and J dropped 0; count of bases not matched to a gene: 7. CDR3 length: 19 residues. Here the CDR3 DNA reads TGTGCCAGCAGCCAATGGACTAGCGGGGGGGCCTCAAACCAAGAGACCCAGTACTTC. The encoded protein is CASSQWTSGGASNQETQYF.

About this clonotype: Being one base from a much bigger clone, this may be a read error. This chain connects TRBV5-1 to TRBJ2-2, with D tentatively TRBD1 (5 bases). Trimming pared 0 bases from V and 6 bases from J, leaving 9 bases between. CDR1 SGHRS and CDR2 YFSETQ come from the germline V gene. The CDR3 is made up of 14 amino acids. CDR3 residues: CASSLAGHAGELFF. The CDR3 DNA reads TGCGCCAGCAGCTTGGCAGGGCACGCCGGGGAGCTGTTTTTT.

Ten or more counts support this clonotype. The rearrangement uses TRBV5-4 and TRBJ1-4; no reliable D call. V lost 2 bases and J 8 bases, leaving 13 bases between the germline ends. The CDR3 runs to 14 residues. The germline gives CDR1 SGHNT, CDR2 YYREEE (reference sequence). CDR3 DNA: TGTGCCAGCAGCTTAACGGCGGGTGGGGAAAAACTGTTTTTT. Its translation: CASSLTAGGEKLFF.

This clonotype was found many times. V gene TRBV11-2 combines with J gene TRBJ2-7; 7 nucleotides line up with TRBD1. V was clipped by 5 bases and J by 1 base; unmatched bases: 2. The CDR3 consists of 13 residues. Germline values: CDR1 SGHAT, CDR2 FQNNGV. In DNA, the CDR3 is TGTGCCAGCAGCATGACAGGGTCCTACGAGCAGTACTTC. Translated, it gives CASSMTGSYEQYF.